Presented here are 19 T cell receptor beta chains from one specimen sequenced in a study of cytomegalovirus exposure and HLA in healthy donors. The PCR was carried out with 60 Vbeta primers and 13 Jbeta primers. Sequencing was performed with immunoSEQ multiplex PCR; in TCRdb, only in-frame clones are kept and a portion is missing. The sample lists fewer than 200,000 clones, roughly 85% occurring once. Sequencing input: PBMCs. These receptor sequences come from a woman in her fifties or sixties in good health and CMV-seropositive.

This clone was recorded only once. The genes are TRBV7-9 and TRBJ1-2, with D hard to call. Germline assignment: CDR1 SEHNR and CDR2 FQNEAQ (reference sequence). Trimming pared 5 bases from V and 9 bases from J, leaving 16 bases between. The CDR3 sequence is 13 residues long. The CDR3 DNA reads as TGTGCCAGCAGCCCCGACGTCGTCAGGAGCTACACCTTC. Its protein is CASSPDVVRSYTF. Full variable domain (rest looked up from reference TRBV7-9 and TRBJ1-2): DTGVSQNPRHKITKRGQNVTFRCDPISEHNRLYWYRQTLGQGPEFLTYFQNEAQLEKSRLLSDRFSAERPKGSFSTLEIQRTEQGDSAMYLCASSPDVVRSYTFGSGTRLTVV.

This clone was seen a handful of times. The chain joins TRBV5-6 to TRBJ2-7; weak D call: TRBD2 (5 bases). The CDR3 has 17 amino acids. CDR1 and CDR2 (germline): SGHDT, YYEEEE. V dropped 0 bases and J dropped 0 bases, with 16 bases sitting between them. CDR3 in DNA: TGTGCCAGCAGCTTGGCGGGGAACATCCTGAGCTCCTACGAGCAGTACTTC. Amino acids: CASSLAGNILSSYEQYF.

The chain recombines TRBV7-9 with TRBJ1-2, with no clear D. Trimming left V 4 bases short and J 8 bases short, with 23 bases between. CDR1 is SEHNR, CDR2 FQNEAQ, per germline (reference sequence). The CDR3 consists of 16 residues. The CDR3, as DNA: TGTGCCAGCAGCTCTAGTGTGGCCAACCTATTCTACGGCTACACCTTC. The encoded protein is CASSSSVANLFYGYTF. Full variable domain (missing parts from reference TRBV7-9 and TRBJ1-2): DTGVSQNPRHKITKRGQNVTFRCDPISEHNRLYWYRQTLGQGPEFLTYFQNEAQLEKSRLLSDRFSAERPKGSFSTLEIQRTEQGDSAMYLCASSSSVANLFYGYTFGSGTRLTVV.

The chain carries TRBV5-1 and TRBJ2-3; TRBD2 matches at 7 bases. This CDR3 contains 17 residues. Germline assignment: CDR1 SGHRS and CDR2 YFSETQ. The V segment lost 5 bases and the J segment 7 bases; nucleotides outside the gene matches: 19. CDR3 sequence (DNA): TGCGCCAGCAGGGGCCGAACTAGCGCTCTAGGCCCGAATACGCAGTATTTT. It yields the protein CASRGRTSALGPNTQYF.

This clone was picked up one time. The chain couples TRBV9 to TRBJ2-6; 7 positions agree with TRBD2. This CDR3 contains 17 residues. V lost 0 bases, J lost 0 bases, and 3 bases stayed unmatched. In germline, CDR1 is SGDLS, CDR2 YYNGEE. The CDR3 DNA is TGTGCCAGCAGCGTAGGGGAGGGGCGCTCTGGGGCCAACGTCCTGACTTTC. Its translation: CASSVGEGRSGANVLTF.

The chain joins TRBV9 to TRBJ2-1; the match to TRBD2 covers 12 bases. In germline, CDR1 is SGDLS, CDR2 YYNGEE. The length of the CDR3 is 16 residues. After removal of 3 bases from V and 8 bases from J, the junction contained 9 bases not matched to a gene. The CDR3 nucleotides read TGTGCCAGCAGCGCCCCTCTAGCGGGGGGGCCAGATGAGCAGTTCTTC. Translated, it gives CASSAPLAGGPDEQFF.

This clone is a singleton in its sample. The V call is TRBV18, the J call TRBJ2-5, with TRBD1 as a possible D gene (7 bases). The CDR3 runs to 15 residues. V shed 1 base and J shed 2 bases, with 11 bases lying between them. Germline lookup yields CDR1 KGHSH and CDR2 LQKENI. CDR3 nucleotides: TGTGCCAGCTCACCACAGTCAGGGGGGCAAGAGACCCAGTACTTC. The encoded protein is CASSPQSGGQETQYF.

This rearrangement joins TRBV7-2 to TRBJ1-1; TRBD1 might be the D (5 bases). From germline, CDR1 is SGHTA and CDR2 FQGNSA. Deletions cut 3 bases from V and 0 bases from J, with 14 bases between. This CDR3 contains 16 residues. DNA for the CDR3: TGTGCCAGCAGCTTCGGCCCCTCAGGGCTGAACACTGAAGCTTTCTTT. It codes for CASSFGPSGLNTEAFF.

V and J are TRBV19 and TRBJ2-7; D unresolved. The CDR3 length is 13 residues. The germline V gene encodes CDR1 LNHDA and CDR2 SQIVND (reference sequence). V lost 5 bases, J lost 0 bases, and 8 bases lay in between. In nucleotides, the CDR3 is TGTGCCAGTAGTCTGACACCCTCCTACGAGCAGTACTTC. It is translated as CASSLTPSYEQYF.

This chain uses TRBV7-9 with TRBJ2-1; D may be TRBD1 (6 bases). V dropped 6 bases and J dropped 4 bases, with 16 bases sitting between them. CDR3 length: 15 residues. Germline V gene data show CDR1 as SEHNR and CDR2 as FQNEAQ (reference sequence). The CDR3 nucleotides are TGTGCCAGCAGTAAGGGGGAGTGGGGTTACAATGAGCAGTTCTTC. Protein: CASSKGEWGYNEQFF.

The genes are TRBV28 and TRBJ2-7; 10 positions match TRBD1. CDR1 MDHEN and CDR2 SYDVKM come from the germline V gene. V lost 7 bases to trimming and J lost 1 base; unmatched junction nucleotides: 4. The CDR3 consists of 14 residues. The CDR3 DNA follows: TGTGCCAGCACCAGACAGGGGGCTTCCTACGAGCAGTACTTC. It specifies CASTRQGASYEQYF.

This chain uses TRBV9 with TRBJ2-1, with a weak D call TRBD2 (5 bases). The CDR3 has 16 residues. Per germline, CDR1 SGDLS and CDR2 YYNGEE. V lost 0 bases and J 2 bases, leaving 12 bases between the germline ends. The CDR3 here is CASSVEPGRTYNEQFF. The DNA for the CDR3 is TGTGCCAGCAGCGTAGAGCCGGGAAGAACCTACAATGAGCAGTTCTTC. Filled out from reference TRBV9 and TRBJ2-1, the complete variable domain reads DSGVTQTPKHLITATGQRVTLRCSPRSGDLSVYWYQQSLDQGLQFLIQYYNGEERAKGNILERFSAQQFPDLHSELNLSSLELGDSALYFCASSVEPGRTYNEQFFGPGTRLTVL.

The chain uses TRBV4-3 and TRBJ2-1, with 13 bases lining up with TRBD2. Looked up from germline, CDR1 is LGHNA and CDR2 is YSLEER. The V segment lost 6 bases and the J segment 9 bases; nucleotides outside the gene matches: 11. CDR3 length equals 16 residues. This CDR3 reads CASSQKWTSGGGEQFF. CDR3 coding DNA: TGCGCCAGCAGTCAGAAATGGACTAGCGGGGGTGGTGAGCAGTTCTTC.

The chain carries TRBV20-1 and TRBJ2-7; TRBD2 aligns across 7 bases. V shed 5 bases and J 6 bases; nucleotides not matched to a gene: 4. This CDR3 region has 11 residues. Per germline, CDR1 DFQATT and CDR2 SNEGSKA (reference sequence). The CDR3 is CSAYRGVEQYF. The CDR3 region has the DNA TGCAGTGCTTACCGGGGGGTCGAGCAGTACTTC.

The chain couples TRBV21-1 to TRBJ2-7; the table's D call of TRBD2 was not tested on the DNA. TRBV21-1 is a recognized pseudogene. The CDR3 runs to 15 residues. The chain's CDR3 is CASSTTSGRCDEQYF. The CDR3 DNA reads TGTGCCAGCAGCACGACTAGCGGGAGATGCGACGAGCAGTACTTC.

This clone occurred a few times. The V and J genes are TRBV5-1 and TRBJ2-1, with a weak D call TRBD1 (6 bases). V lost 4 bases to trimming and J lost 5 bases, with 10 bases between them. Germline V lookup: CDR1 SGHRS, CDR2 YFSETQ. This CDR3 has 13 amino acids. The CDR3, as DNA: TGCGCCAGCAGCCCTGGACAGAACAATGAGCAGTTCTTC. It specifies CASSPGQNNEQFF.

The chain uses TRBV5-1 and TRBJ2-5, with 7 positions matching TRBD2. Near its end, the DNA agrees better with TRBJ2-7, so the J call may be wrong. Germline loops: CDR1 SGHRS, CDR2 YFSETQ. The CDR3 spans 15 residues. The CDR3 region has the DNA TGCGCCAGCAGCTTGAGGCAGGGAGGGTTCTACGAGCAGTACTTC. Its translation is CASSLRQGGFYEQYF.

This sequence joins TRBV15 and TRBJ2-7, with TRBD2 identical over 7 bases. This CDR3 comprises 16 residues. Per the germline V gene, CDR1 is LNHNV and CDR2 is YYDKDF (reference sequence). Trimming at V came to 1 base and at J to 0 bases, leaving 6 bases not matched to a gene. This CDR3 is CATSRGGEGFSYEQYF. The CDR3 DNA is TGTGCCACCAGCAGAGGGGGGGAGGGGTTCTCCTACGAGCAGTACTTC.

The chain employs TRBV7-2 and TRBJ1-5, with TRBD1 matching 8 bases. V lost 5 bases, J lost 9 bases, and 6 bases stayed unmatched. The germline V gene has CDR1 SGHTA and CDR2 FQGNSA. The CDR3 is 13 amino acids. CDR3 amino acids: CASSPSGTGPQHF. The CDR3 DNA is TGTGCCAGCAGCCCTTCCGGGACAGGGCCCCAGCATTTT.